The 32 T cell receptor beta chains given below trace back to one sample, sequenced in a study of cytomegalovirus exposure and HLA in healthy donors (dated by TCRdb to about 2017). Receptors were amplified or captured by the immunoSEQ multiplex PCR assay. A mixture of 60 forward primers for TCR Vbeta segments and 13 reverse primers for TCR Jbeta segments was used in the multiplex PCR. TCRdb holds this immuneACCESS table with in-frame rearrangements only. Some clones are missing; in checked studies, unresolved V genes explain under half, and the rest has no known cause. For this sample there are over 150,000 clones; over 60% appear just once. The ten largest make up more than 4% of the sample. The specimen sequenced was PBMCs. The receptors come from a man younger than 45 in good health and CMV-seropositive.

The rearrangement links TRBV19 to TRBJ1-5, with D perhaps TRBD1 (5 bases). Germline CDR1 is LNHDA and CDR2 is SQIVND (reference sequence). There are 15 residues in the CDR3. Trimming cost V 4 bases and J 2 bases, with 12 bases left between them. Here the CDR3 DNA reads TGTGCCAGTAGTAGTAGGGGCTCGGGCAATCAGCCCCAGCATTTT. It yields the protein CASSSRGSGNQPQHF.

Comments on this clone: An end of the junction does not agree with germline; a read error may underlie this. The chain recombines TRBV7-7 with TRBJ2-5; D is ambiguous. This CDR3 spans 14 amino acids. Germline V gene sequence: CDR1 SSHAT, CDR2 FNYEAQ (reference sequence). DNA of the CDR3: TGTGCTAGCAGCTTAGGGTCAGGCCAAGAGACCCAGTACTTC. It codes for CASSLGSGQETQYF.

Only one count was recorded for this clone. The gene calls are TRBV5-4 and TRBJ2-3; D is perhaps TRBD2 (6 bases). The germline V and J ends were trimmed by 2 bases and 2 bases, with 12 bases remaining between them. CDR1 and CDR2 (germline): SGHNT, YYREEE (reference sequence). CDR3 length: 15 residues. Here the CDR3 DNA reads TGTGCCAGCAGCTTCGCGGGACTCCACACAGATACGCAGTATTTT. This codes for CASSFAGLHTDTQYF.

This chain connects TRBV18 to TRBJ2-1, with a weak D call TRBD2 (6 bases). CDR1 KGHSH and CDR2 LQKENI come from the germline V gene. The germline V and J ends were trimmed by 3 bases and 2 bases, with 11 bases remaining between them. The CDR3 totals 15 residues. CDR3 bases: TGTGCCAGCTCACCCGGAGGGAGCGCCTACAATGAGCAGTTCTTC. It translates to CASSPGGSAYNEQFF.

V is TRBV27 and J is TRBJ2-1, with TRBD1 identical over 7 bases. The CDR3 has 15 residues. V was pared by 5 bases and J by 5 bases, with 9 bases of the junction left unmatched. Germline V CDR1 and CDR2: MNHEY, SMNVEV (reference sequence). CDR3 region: CASSASGTVHNEQFF. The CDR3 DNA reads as TGTGCCAGCAGTGCCTCCGGGACAGTACACAATGAGCAGTTCTTC.

CDR3 bases: TGCGCCAGCAGTCAGGTATCCCGCGGGACTAGCGGGCCAACAGATACGCAGTATTTT. Translated: CASSQVSRGTSGPTDTQYF. The chain couples TRBV23-1 to TRBJ2-3, with 12 bases fitting TRBD2. TRBV23-1 is an ORF; its function is uncertain. J gave up 3 bases and V 3 bases, and 13 bases lay outside the gene matches. The CDR3 contains 19 residues.

CDR3 coding DNA: TGTGCCAGCAGCCTCAGCGGGCGAGGCCAAGAGACCCAGTACTTC. It is translated as CASSLSGRGQETQYF. The rearrangement uses TRBV5-4 and TRBJ2-5, with D possibly being TRBD2 (6 bases). V was cut by 4 bases and J by 1 base, with 14 bases left in between. There are 15 residues in the CDR3. From germline, CDR1 is SGHNT and CDR2 YYREEE (reference sequence). Full variable domain (remainder filled in from reference TRBV5-4 and TRBJ2-5): ETGVTQSPTHLIKTRGQQVTLRCSSQSGHNTVSWYQQALGQGPQFIFQYYREEENGRGNFPPRFSGLQFPNYSSELNVNALELDDSALYLCASSLSGRGQETQYFGPGTRLLVL.

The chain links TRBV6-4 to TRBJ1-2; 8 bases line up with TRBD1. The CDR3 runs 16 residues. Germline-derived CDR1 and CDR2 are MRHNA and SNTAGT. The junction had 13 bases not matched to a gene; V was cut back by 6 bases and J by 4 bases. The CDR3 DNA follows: TGTGCCAGCAGCCCTCAGGGGGCGCAGGGCGTCTATGGCTACACCTTC. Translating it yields CASSPQGAQGVYGYTF.

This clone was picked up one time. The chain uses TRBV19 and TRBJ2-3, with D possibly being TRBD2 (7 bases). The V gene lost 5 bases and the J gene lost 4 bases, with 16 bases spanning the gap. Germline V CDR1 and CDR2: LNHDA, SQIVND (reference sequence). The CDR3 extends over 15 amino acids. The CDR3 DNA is TGTGCCAGTAGTGTCCGGGGGGCGGGGGCAGATACGCAGTATTTT. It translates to CASSVRGAGADTQYF.

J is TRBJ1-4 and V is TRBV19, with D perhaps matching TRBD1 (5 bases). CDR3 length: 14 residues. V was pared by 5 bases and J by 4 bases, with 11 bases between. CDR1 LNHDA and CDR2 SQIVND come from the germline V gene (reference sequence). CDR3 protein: CASSFGQDNEKLFF. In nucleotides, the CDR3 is TGTGCCAGTAGTTTCGGACAAGATAATGAAAAACTGTTTTTT.

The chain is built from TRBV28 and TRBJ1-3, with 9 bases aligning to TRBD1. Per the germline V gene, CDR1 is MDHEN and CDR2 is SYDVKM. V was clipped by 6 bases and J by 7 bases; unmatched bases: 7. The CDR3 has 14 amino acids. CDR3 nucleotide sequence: TGTGCCAGCAGCAGGGACAGGGAAACGAACACCATATATTTT. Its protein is CASSRDRETNTIYF.

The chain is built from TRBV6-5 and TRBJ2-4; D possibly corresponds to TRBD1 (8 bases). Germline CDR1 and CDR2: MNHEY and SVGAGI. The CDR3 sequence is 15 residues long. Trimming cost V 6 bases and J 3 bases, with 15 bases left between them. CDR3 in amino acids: CASSMDREGKNIQYF. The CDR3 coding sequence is TGTGCCAGCAGCATGGACAGGGAGGGCAAAAACATTCAGTACTTC.

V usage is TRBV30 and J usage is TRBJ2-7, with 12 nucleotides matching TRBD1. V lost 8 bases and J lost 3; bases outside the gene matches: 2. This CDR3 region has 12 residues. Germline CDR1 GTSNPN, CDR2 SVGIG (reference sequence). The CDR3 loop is CAGDRGLYEQYF. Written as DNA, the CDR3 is TGTGCCGGGGACAGGGGGCTCTACGAGCAGTACTTC.

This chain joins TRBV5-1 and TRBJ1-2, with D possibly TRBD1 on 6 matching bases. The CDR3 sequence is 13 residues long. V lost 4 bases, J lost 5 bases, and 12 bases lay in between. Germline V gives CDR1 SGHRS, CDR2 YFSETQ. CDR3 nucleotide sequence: TGCGCCAGCAGCCCCGACAGGTCTTATGGCTACACCTTC. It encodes CASSPDRSYGYTF. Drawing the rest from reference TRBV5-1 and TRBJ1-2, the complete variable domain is KAGVTQTPRYLIKTRGQQVTLSCSPISGHRSVSWYQQTPGQGLQFLFEYFSETQRNKGNFPGRFSGRQFSNSRSEMNVSTLELGDSALYLCASSPDRSYGYTFGSGTRLTVV.

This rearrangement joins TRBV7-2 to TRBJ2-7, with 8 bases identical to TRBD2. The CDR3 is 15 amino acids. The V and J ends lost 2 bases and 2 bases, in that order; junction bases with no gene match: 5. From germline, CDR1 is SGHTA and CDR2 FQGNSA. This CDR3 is CASSLQTSGAYEQYF. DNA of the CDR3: TGTGCCAGCAGCTTACAAACTAGCGGAGCCTACGAGCAGTACTTC. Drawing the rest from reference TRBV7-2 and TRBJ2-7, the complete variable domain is GAGVSQSPSNKVTEKGKDVELRCDPISGHTALYWYRQSLGQGLEFLIYFQGNSAPDKSGLPSDRFSAERTGGSVSTLTIQRTQQEDSAVYLCASSLQTSGAYEQYFGPGTRLTVT.

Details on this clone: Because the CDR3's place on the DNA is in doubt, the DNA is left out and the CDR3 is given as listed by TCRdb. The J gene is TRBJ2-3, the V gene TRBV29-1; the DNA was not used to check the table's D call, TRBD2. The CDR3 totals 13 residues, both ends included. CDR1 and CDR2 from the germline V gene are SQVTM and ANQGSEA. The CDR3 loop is CSVGGGNTATQYF.

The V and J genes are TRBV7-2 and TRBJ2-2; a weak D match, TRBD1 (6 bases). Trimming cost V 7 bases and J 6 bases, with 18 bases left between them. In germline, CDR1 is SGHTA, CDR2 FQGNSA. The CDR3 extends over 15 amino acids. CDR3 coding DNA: TGTGCCAGCACAGCACCGACAGGCGTCTCCGGGGAGCTGTTTTTT. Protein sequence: CASTAPTGVSGELFF.

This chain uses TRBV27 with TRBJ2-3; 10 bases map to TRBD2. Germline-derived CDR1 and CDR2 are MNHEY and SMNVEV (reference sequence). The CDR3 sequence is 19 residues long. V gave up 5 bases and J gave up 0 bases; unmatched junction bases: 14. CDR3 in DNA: TGTGCCAGCAGTCCCCAACGGACTAGCGGCGGGTTGAGCACAGATACGCAGTATTTT. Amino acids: CASSPQRTSGGLSTDTQYF.

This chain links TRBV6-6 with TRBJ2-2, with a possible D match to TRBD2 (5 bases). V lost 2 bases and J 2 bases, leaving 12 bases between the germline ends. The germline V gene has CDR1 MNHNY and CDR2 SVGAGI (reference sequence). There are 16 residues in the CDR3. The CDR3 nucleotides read TGTGCCAGCAGTTACGAGCCAGGAGGAAACACCGGGGAGCTGTTTTTT. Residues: CASSYEPGGNTGELFF.

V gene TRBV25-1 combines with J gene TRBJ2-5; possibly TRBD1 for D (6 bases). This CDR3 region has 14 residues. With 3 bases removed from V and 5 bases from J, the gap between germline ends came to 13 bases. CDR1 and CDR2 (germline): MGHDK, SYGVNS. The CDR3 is CASSDLGRGETQYF. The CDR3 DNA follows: TGTGCCAGCAGTGATTTAGGCAGGGGTGAGACCCAGTACTTC.

The CDR3 here is CASSFYASPSGNTIYF. For the CDR3, the DNA is TGTGCCAGCAGCTTCTACGCCTCCCCTTCTGGAAACACCATATATTTT. The chain joins TRBV7-2 to TRBJ1-3; unclear D gene. CDR3 size: 16 residues. The ends were cut back, 3 bases at V and 1 base at J, with 13 bases in the middle. Per germline, CDR1 SGHTA and CDR2 FQGNSA. The whole variable domain, filled in from reference TRBV7-2 and TRBJ1-3, reads GAGVSQSPSNKVTEKGKDVELRCDPISGHTALYWYRQSLGQGLEFLIYFQGNSAPDKSGLPSDRFSAERTGGSVSTLTIQRTQQEDSAVYLCASSFYASPSGNTIYFGEGSWLTVV.

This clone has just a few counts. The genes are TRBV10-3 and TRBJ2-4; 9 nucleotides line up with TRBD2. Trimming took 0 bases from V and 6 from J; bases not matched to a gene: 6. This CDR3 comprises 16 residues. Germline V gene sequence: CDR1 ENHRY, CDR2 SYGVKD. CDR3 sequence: CAISESKREVGNIQYF. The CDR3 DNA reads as TGTGCCATCAGTGAGTCAAAGCGGGAGGTAGGAAACATTCAGTACTTC.

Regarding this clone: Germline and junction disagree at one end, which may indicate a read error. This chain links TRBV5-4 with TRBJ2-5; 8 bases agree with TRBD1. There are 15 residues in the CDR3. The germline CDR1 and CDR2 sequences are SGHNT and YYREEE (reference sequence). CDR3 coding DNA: TGTGCCAGCAGCTTGGAGGGGACAGGTTTAGGGACCCCGTACTTC. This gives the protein CASSLEGTGLGTPYF. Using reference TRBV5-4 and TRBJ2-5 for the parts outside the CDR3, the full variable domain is ETGVTQSPTHLIKTRGQQVTLRCSSQSGHNTVSWYQQALGQGPQFIFQYYREEENGRGNFPPRFSGLQFPNYSSELNVNALELDDSALYLCASSLEGTGLGTPYFGPGTRLLVL.

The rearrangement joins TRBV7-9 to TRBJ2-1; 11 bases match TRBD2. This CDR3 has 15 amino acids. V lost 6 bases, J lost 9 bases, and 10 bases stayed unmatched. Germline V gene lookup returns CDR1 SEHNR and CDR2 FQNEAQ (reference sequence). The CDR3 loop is CASSSLAGGGSEQFF. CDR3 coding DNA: TGTGCCAGCAGTTCCCTAGCGGGGGGCGGGAGTGAGCAGTTCTTC.

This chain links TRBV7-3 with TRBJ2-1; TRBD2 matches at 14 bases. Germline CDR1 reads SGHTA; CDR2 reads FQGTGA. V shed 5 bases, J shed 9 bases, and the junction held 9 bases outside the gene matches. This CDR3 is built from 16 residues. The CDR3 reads CASSPQTSGGAGEQFF. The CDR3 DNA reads TGTGCCAGCAGCCCGCAGACTAGCGGGGGGGCGGGTGAGCAGTTCTTC. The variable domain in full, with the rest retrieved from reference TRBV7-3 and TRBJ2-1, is GAGVSQTPSNKVTEKGKYVELRCDPISGHTALYWYRQSLGQGPEFLIYFQGTGAADDSGLPNDRFFAVRPEGSVSTLKIQRTERGDSAVYLCASSPQTSGGAGEQFFGPGTRLTVL.

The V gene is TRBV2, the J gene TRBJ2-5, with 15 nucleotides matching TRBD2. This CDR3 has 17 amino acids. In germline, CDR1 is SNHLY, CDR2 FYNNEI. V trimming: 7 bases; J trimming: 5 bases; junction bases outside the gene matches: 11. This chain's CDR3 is CASTRRGTSGGWETQYF. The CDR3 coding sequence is TGTGCCAGCACTCGTCGGGGGACTAGCGGGGGGTGGGAGACCCAGTACTTC.

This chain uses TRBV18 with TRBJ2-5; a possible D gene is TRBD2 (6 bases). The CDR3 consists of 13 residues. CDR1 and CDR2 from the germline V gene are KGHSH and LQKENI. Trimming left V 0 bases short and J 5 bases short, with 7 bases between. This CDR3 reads CASSPPGRETQYF. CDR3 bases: TGTGCCAGCTCACCACCAGGGAGGGAGACCCAGTACTTC. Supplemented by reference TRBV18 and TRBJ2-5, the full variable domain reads NAGVMQNPRHLVRRRGQEARLRCSPMKGHSHVYWYRQLPEEGLKFMVYLQKENIIDESGMPKERFSAEFPKEGPSILRIQQVVRGDSAAYFCASSPPGRETQYFGPGTRLLVL.

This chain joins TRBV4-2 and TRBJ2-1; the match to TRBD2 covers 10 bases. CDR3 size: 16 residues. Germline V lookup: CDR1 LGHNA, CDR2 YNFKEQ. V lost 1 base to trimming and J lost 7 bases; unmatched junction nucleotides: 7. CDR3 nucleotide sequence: TGTGCCAGCAGCCAAGTCGCGGGACTAGCGTATAATGAGCAGTTCTTC. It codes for CASSQVAGLAYNEQFF.

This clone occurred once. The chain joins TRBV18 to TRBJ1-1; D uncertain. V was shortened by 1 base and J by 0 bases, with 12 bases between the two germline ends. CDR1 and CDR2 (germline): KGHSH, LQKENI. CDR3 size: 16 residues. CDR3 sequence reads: CASSPRRTILNTEAFF. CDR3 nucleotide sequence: TGTGCCAGCTCACCACGAAGGACTATACTGAACACTGAAGCTTTCTTT.

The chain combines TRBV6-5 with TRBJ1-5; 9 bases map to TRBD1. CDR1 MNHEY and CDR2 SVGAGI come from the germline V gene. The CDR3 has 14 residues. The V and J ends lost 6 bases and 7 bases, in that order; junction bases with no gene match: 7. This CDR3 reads CASSSGQGRQPQHF. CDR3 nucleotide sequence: TGTGCCAGCAGCTCCGGACAGGGGAGGCAGCCCCAGCATTTT.

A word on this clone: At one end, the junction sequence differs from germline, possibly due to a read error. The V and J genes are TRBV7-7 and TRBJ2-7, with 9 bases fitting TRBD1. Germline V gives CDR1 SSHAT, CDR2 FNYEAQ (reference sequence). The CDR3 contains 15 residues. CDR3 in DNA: TGTGCTAGCAGTTTAGGACAGGGGAGCTCCTACGAGCAGTACTTC. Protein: CASSLGQGSSYEQYF. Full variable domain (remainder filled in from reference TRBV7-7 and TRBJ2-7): GAGVSQSPRYKVTKRGQDVTLRCDPISSHATLYWYQQALGQGPEFLTYFNYEAQPDKSGLPSDRFSAERPEGSISTLTIQRTEQRDSAMYRCASSLGQGSSYEQYFGPGTRLTVT.

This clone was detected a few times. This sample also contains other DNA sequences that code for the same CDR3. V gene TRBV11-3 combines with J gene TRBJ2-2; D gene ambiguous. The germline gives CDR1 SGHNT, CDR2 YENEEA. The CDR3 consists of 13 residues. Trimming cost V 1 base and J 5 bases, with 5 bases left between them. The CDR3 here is CASSLGGTGELFF. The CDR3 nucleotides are TGTGCCAGCAGCTTAGGCGGAACCGGGGAGCTGTTTTTT. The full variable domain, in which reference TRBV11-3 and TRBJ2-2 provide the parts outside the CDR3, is EAGVVQSPRYKIIEKKQPVAFWCNPISGHNTLYWYLQNLGQGPELLIRYENEEAVDDSQLPKDRFSAERLKGVDSTLKIQPAELGDSAVYLCASSLGGTGELFFGEGSRLTVL.